The 2 T cell receptor beta chains given below trace back to one sample, sequenced in a study of blood T cell repertoires in COVID-19. Measured with immunoSEQ multiplex PCR; TCRdb has only the in-frame clones, and not every one. The sample shows approximately 200,000 clones, about 82% of them seen only once. Sequenced input: PBMCs or T cells enriched from blood (not recorded which). The receptors shown here come from a woman aged 25 to 39 who had recovered from COVID-19.

The rearrangement joins TRBV25-1 to TRBJ2-5, with 7 bases fitting TRBD1. CDR3 length: 16 amino acids. V dropped 6 bases and J dropped 5; count of bases not matched to a gene: 15. Germline loops: CDR1 MGHDK, CDR2 SYGVNS. The CDR3 DNA is TGTGCCAGCAGCAAGATAGGGGCAGGGGGTTCGGAGACCCAGTACTTC. This sequence encodes CASSKIGAGGSETQYF.

The chain uses TRBV27 and TRBJ2-7, with TRBD2 matching 7 bases. The CDR3 is made up of 18 amino acids. V was pared by 0 bases and J by 1 base, with 12 bases of the junction left unmatched. From germline, CDR1 is MNHEY and CDR2 SMNVEV (reference sequence). CDR3 nucleotide sequence: TGTGCCAGCAGTTTATCGATCCCAGGGCTAGCGGTTTCCTACGAGCAGTACTTC. Residues: CASSLSIPGLAVSYEQYF.